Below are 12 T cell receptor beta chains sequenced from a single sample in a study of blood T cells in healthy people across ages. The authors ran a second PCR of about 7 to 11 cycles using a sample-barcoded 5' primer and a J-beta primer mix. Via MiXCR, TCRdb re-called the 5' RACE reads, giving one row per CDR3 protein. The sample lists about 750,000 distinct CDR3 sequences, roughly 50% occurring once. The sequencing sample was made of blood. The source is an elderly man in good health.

The CDR3 sequence: CASSRVPGGRGTDTQYF. Written as DNA, the CDR3 is TGTGCCAGCAGCCGGGTTCCGGGCGGGAGGGGCACAGATACGCAGTATTTT. The rearrangement joins TRBV5-5 to TRBJ2-3, with 9 bases matching TRBD2. V shed 4 bases, J shed 1 base, and the junction held 10 bases outside the gene matches. The V gene's germline CDR1 is SGHKS and CDR2 YYEKEE (reference sequence). The CDR3 consists of 17 residues.

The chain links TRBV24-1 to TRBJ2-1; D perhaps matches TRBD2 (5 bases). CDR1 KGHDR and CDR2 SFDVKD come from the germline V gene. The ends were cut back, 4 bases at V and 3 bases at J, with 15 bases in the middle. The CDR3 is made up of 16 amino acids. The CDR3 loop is CATSDLGTEGYNEQFF. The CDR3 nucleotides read TGTGCCACCAGTGACCTTGGCACCGAGGGCTACAATGAGCAGTTCTTC.

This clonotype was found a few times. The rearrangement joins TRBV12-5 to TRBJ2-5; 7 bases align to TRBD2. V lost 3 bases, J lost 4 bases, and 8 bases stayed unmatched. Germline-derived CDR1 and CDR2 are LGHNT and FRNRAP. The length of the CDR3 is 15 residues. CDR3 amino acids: CASGFGLAVRETQYF. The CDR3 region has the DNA TGTGCTAGTGGTTTCGGGCTAGCGGTCCGAGAGACCCAGTACTTC.

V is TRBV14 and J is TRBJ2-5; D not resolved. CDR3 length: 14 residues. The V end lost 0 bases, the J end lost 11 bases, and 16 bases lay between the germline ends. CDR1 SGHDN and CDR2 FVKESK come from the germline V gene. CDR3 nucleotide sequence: TGTGCCAGCAGCCAAGAAGGGCCCCACGAGAAGCAGTACTTC. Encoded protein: CASSQEGPHEKQYF.

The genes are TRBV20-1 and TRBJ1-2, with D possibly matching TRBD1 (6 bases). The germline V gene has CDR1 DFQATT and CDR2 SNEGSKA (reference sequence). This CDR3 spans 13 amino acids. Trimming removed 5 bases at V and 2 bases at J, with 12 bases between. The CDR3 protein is CSASTGLNYGYTF. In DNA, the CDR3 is TGCAGTGCTTCGACAGGACTCAACTATGGCTACACCTTC.

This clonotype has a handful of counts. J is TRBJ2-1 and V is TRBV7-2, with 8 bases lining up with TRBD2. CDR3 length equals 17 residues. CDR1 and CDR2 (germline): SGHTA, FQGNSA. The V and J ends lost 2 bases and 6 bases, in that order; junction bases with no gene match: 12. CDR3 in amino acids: CASSLREGPGWRNEQFF. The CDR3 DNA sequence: TGTGCCAGCAGCTTACGGGAGGGCCCGGGATGGCGCAATGAGCAGTTCTTC.

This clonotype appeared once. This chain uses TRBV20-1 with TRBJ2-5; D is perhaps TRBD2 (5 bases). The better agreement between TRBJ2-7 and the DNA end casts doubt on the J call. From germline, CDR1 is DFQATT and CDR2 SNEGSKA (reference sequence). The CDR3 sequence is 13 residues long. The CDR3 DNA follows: TGCAGTGCTAGAGATGGGGAGAGGTACGAGCAGTACTTC. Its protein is CSARDGERYEQYF.

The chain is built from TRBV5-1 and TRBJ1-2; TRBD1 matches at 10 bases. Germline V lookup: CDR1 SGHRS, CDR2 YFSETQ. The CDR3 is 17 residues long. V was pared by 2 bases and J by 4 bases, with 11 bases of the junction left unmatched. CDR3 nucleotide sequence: TGCGCCAGCAGCTTTGGGACAGGGGTCGGGGCGTCCTATGGCTACACCTTC. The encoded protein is CASSFGTGVGASYGYTF. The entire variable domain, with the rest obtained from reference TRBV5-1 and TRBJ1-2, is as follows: KAGVTQTPRYLIKTRGQQVTLSCSPISGHRSVSWYQQTPGQGLQFLFEYFSETQRNKGNFPGRFSGRQFSNSRSEMNVSTLELGDSALYLCASSFGTGVGASYGYTFGSGTRLTVV.

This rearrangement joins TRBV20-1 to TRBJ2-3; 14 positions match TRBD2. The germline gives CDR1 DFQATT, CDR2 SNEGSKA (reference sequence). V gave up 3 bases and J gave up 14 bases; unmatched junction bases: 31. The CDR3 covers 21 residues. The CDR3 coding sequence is TGCAGTGCTAGGGATGGGGGACAAGGGCCCGGACTAGCGGGAGGCGAGCTATACGCGTATTTT. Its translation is CSARDGGQGPGLAGGELYAYF.

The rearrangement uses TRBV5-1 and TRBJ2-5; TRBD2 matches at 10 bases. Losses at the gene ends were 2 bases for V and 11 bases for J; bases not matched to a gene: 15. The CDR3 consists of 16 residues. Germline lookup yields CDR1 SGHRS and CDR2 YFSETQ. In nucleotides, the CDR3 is TGCGCCAGCAGCTTACAGGGTGGGTCTAGCGGGAGTGAGCAGTACTTC. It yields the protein CASSLQGGSSGSEQYF. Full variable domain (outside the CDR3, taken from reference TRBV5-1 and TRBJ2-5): KAGVTQTPRYLIKTRGQQVTLSCSPISGHRSVSWYQQTPGQGLQFLFEYFSETQRNKGNFPGRFSGRQFSNSRSEMNVSTLELGDSALYLCASSLQGGSSGSEQYFGPGTRLLVL.

CDR3 amino acids: CAISEPGGSYEQYF. In nucleotides, the CDR3 is TGTGCCATCAGTGAGCCAGGGGGCTCCTACGAGCAGTACTTC. The rearrangement links TRBV10-3 to TRBJ2-7; the match to TRBD1 covers 7 bases. Germline values: CDR1 ENHRY, CDR2 SYGVKD. Losses at the gene ends were 2 bases for V and 0 bases for J; bases not matched to a gene: 1. The CDR3 loop spans 14 amino acids.

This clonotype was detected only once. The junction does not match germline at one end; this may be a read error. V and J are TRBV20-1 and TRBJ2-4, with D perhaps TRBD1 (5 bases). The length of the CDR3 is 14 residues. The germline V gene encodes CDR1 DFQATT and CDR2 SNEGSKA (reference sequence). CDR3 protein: CSAPPQVAKNSQYF. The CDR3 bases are TGCAGTGCACCCCCACAGGTAGCCAAAAACAGTCAGTACTTC.